The rows below give T cell receptor beta chains drawn from one sample of a study of CD4 T cells in relation to SARS-CoV-2 and coronaviruses. TCRdb's table, derived via immunoSEQ multiplex PCR, lists solely in-frame clones and lacks some. The sample has tens of thousands of clones; 85% to 90% are singletons. Sequencing used memory CD4+ T cells from PBMCs. The receptors shown here come from an adult with COVID-19. The CDR3 runs from the conserved cysteine through the conserved F or W. A D gene is named only where the DNA matches it firmly. Rows may omit the clone size; those that give it use once, few, many or a size class.

v_gene: TRBV6-2/TRBV6-3
j_gene: TRBJ2-1
d_gene: TRBD2
abundance: NA
CDR3aa: CASSYSSGVFEQFF
CDR3nt: TGTGCCAGCAGTTACTCTAGCGGGGTCTTTGAGCAGTTCTTC

v_gene: TRBV19
j_gene: TRBJ1-2
d_gene: NA
abundance: NA
CDR3aa: CASSIDLSGYTF
CDR3nt: TGTGCCAGTAGTATAGACCTCTCTGGCTACACCTTC

v_gene: TRBV24-1
j_gene: TRBJ2-7
d_gene: NA
abundance: NA
CDR3aa: CATSDSFLGPPQGYEQYF
CDR3nt: TGTGCCACCAGTGATTCCTTCCTCGGGCCGCCTCAAGGCTACGAGCAGTACTTC

v_gene: TRBV5-6
j_gene: TRBJ1-4
d_gene: NA
abundance: NA
CDR3aa: CASSGRRLTNEKLFF
CDR3nt: TGTGCCAGCAGCGGTAGAAGATTAACTAATGAAAAACTGTTTTTT

v_gene: TRBV2
j_gene: TRBJ1-1
d_gene: NA
abundance: NA
CDR3aa: CASSSRRTMNTEAFF
CDR3nt: TGTGCCAGCAGTTCTAGACGGACTATGAACACTGAAGCTTTCTTT

v_gene: TRBV6-1
j_gene: TRBJ1-2
d_gene: NA
abundance: NA
CDR3aa: CASTIKGSGYTF
CDR3nt: TGTGCCAGCACAATCAAGGGCTCTGGCTACACCTTC

v_gene: TRBV5-1
j_gene: TRBJ2-7
d_gene: NA
abundance: NA
CDR3aa: CASSELPGLGYEQYF
CDR3nt: TGCGCCAGCAGCGAACTTCCGGGACTGGGCTACGAGCAGTACTTC

v_gene: TRBV30
j_gene: TRBJ1-1
d_gene: NA
abundance: NA
CDR3aa: CAWTVRDFTEAFF
CDR3nt: TGTGCCTGGACCGTACGGGATTTCACTGAAGCTTTCTTT

v_gene: TRBV5-5
j_gene: TRBJ1-3
d_gene: NA
abundance: NA
CDR3aa: CASSDLQGRSGNTIYF
CDR3nt: TGTGCCAGCAGCGACCTCCAGGGACGCTCTGGAAACACCATATATTTT

v_gene: TRBV5-1
j_gene: TRBJ2-3
d_gene: TRBD2
abundance: NA
CDR3aa: CASSFRAPASGGVTDTQYF
CDR3nt: TGCGCCAGCAGCTTCCGAGCCCCCGCTAGCGGGGGGGTCACAGATACGCAGTATTTT

v_gene: TRBV18
j_gene: TRBJ1-6
d_gene: NA
abundance: NA
CDR3aa: CASSQYPHF
CDR3nt: TGTGCCAGCTCACAGTACCCCCACTTT

v_gene: TRBV7-2
j_gene: TRBJ2-3
d_gene: TRBD1
abundance: once
CDR3aa: CASSPDPDRATDTQYF
CDR3nt: TGTGCCAGCAGCCCAGATCCGGACAGGGCCACAGATACGCAGTATTTT

v_gene: TRBV12-3/TRBV12-4
j_gene: TRBJ1-2
d_gene: TRBD1
abundance: NA
CDR3aa: CASTRGQGGGYTF
CDR3nt: TGTGCCAGCACCAGGGGGCAGGGCGGTGGCTACACCTTC

v_gene: TRBV3-1/TRBV3-2
j_gene: TRBJ2-1
d_gene: NA
abundance: once
CDR3aa: CASNPGRGSYNEQFF
CDR3nt: TGTGCCAGCAACCCCGGGAGAGGGTCCTACAATGAGCAGTTCTTC

v_gene: TRBV29-1
j_gene: TRBJ2-6
d_gene: NA
abundance: NA
CDR3aa: CSVAPWGPSSGANVLTF
CDR3nt: TGCAGCGTCGCACCCTGGGGACCGTCCTCTGGGGCCAACGTCCTGACTTTC

v_gene: TRBV24-1
j_gene: TRBJ2-6
d_gene: NA
abundance: NA
CDR3aa: CATSAPQGSSGANVLTF
CDR3nt: TGTGCCACCAGTGCCCCCCAGGGTTCCTCTGGGGCCAACGTCCTGACTTTC

v_gene: TRBV4-2
j_gene: TRBJ2-3
d_gene: NA
abundance: NA
CDR3aa: CASSQEVAGTRQADTQYF
CDR3nt: TGTGCCAGCAGCCAAGAAGTTGCGGGGACGAGGCAGGCAGATACGCAGTATTTT

v_gene: TRBV2
j_gene: TRBJ2-1
d_gene: NA
abundance: NA
CDR3aa: CASRDLLIPQFF
CDR3nt: TGTGCCAGCAGGGACCTCCTGATACCGCAGTTCTTC

v_gene: TRBV7-2
j_gene: TRBJ2-5
d_gene: NA
abundance: once
CDR3aa: CASSLRGAGAASKETQYF
CDR3nt: TGTGCCAGCAGCCTCAGGGGGGCGGGGGCGGCGAGTAAAGAGACCCAGTACTTC

v_gene: TRBV19
j_gene: TRBJ2-2
d_gene: TRBD2
abundance: NA
CDR3aa: CASITVAGGELFF
CDR3nt: TGTGCCAGTATTACGGTAGCGGGCGGGGAGCTGTTTTTT

v_gene: TRBV18
j_gene: TRBJ2-7
d_gene: NA
abundance: NA
CDR3aa: CASSSLQGGEYEQYF
CDR3nt: TGTGCCAGCTCATCACTACAGGGCGGGGAGTACGAGCAGTACTTC

v_gene: TRBV7-2
j_gene: TRBJ1-2
d_gene: NA
abundance: NA
CDR3aa: CASRDGRPEGYTF
CDR3nt: TGTGCCAGCAGAGACGGACGTCCAGAAGGCTACACCTTC

v_gene: TRBV11-3
j_gene: TRBJ2-2
d_gene: NA
abundance: NA
CDR3aa: CASSYGVGGSNTGELFF
CDR3nt: TGTGCCAGCAGCTACGGGGTGGGGGGCTCGAACACCGGGGAGCTGTTTTTT

v_gene: TRBV3-1/TRBV3-2
j_gene: TRBJ2-7
d_gene: NA
abundance: NA
CDR3aa: CASSQAYSGTSRVEQYF
CDR3nt: TGTGCCAGCAGCCAAGCCTACTCCGGGACGTCGCGAGTGGAGCAGTACTTC

v_gene: TRBV30
j_gene: TRBJ2-7
d_gene: NA
abundance: NA
CDR3aa: CAWSATGNEQYF
CDR3nt: TGTGCCTGGAGTGCCACAGGGAACGAGCAGTACTTC

v_gene: TRBV7-8
j_gene: TRBJ1-1
d_gene: NA
abundance: NA
CDR3aa: CASSLGPMNTEAFF
CDR3nt: TGTGCCAGCAGCTTAGGACCGATGAACACTGAAGCTTTCTTT

v_gene: TRBV5-1
j_gene: TRBJ1-5
d_gene: TRBD1
abundance: NA
CDR3aa: CASSLSTGNQQPQHF
CDR3nt: TGCGCCAGCAGTCTCTCGACAGGGAACCAGCAGCCCCAGCATTTT

v_gene: TRBV24-1
j_gene: TRBJ1-1
d_gene: NA
abundance: NA
CDR3aa: CATSGTVPNTEAFF
CDR3nt: TGTGCCACCAGTGGGACGGTCCCGAACACTGAAGCTTTCTTT

v_gene: TRBV11-3
j_gene: TRBJ2-1
d_gene: NA
abundance: NA
CDR3aa: CASSLGYSYNEQFF
CDR3nt: TGTGCCAGCAGTTTGGGGTACTCCTACAATGAGCAGTTCTTC

v_gene: TRBV5-6
j_gene: TRBJ2-7
d_gene: TRBD2
abundance: NA
CDR3aa: CASSLVGEGEQYF
CDR3nt: TGTGCCAGCAGCTTGGTCGGGGAGGGCGAGCAGTACTTC

v_gene: TRBV25-1
j_gene: TRBJ1-2
d_gene: NA
abundance: NA
CDR3aa: CASSERGDSF
CDR3nt: TGTGCCAGCAGTGAGAGGGGGGACTCCTTC

v_gene: TRBV19
j_gene: TRBJ2-5
d_gene: NA
abundance: few
CDR3aa: CASRQAGETQYF
CDR3nt: TGTGCCAGTAGACAGGCCGGGGAGACCCAGTACTTC

v_gene: TRBV24-1
j_gene: TRBJ2-7
d_gene: TRBD2
abundance: once
CDR3aa: CATSGGYREEQYF
CDR3nt: TGTGCCACCAGCGGGGGGTATCGAGAGGAGCAGTACTTC

v_gene: TRBV11-2
j_gene: TRBJ2-1
d_gene: TRBD2
abundance: NA
CDR3aa: CASNIRGTSGVRSYNEQFF
CDR3nt: TGTGCCAGCAACATACGCGGGACTAGCGGGGTCCGCTCCTACAATGAGCAGTTCTTC

v_gene: TRBV6-5
j_gene: TRBJ1-2
d_gene: TRBD1
abundance: NA
CDR3aa: CASSWTGRNYGYTF
CDR3nt: TGTGCCAGCAGCTGGACAGGGCGAAACTATGGCTACACCTTC

v_gene: TRBV28
j_gene: TRBJ2-5
d_gene: NA
abundance: NA
CDR3aa: CASSPPGGGHQETQYF
CDR3nt: TGTGCCAGCAGCCCCCCTGGCGGGGGCCACCAAGAGACCCAGTACTTC

v_gene: TRBV25-1
j_gene: TRBJ2-7
d_gene: NA
abundance: NA
CDR3aa: CASSWGASYEQYF
CDR3nt: TGTGCCAGCAGTTGGGGGGCCTCCTACGAGCAGTACTTC

v_gene: TRBV24-1
j_gene: TRBJ1-5
d_gene: NA
abundance: NA
CDR3aa: CATSVDINQPQHF
CDR3nt: TGTGCCACCAGTGTGGACATCAATCAGCCCCAGCATTTT

v_gene: TRBV7-2
j_gene: TRBJ1-2
d_gene: TRBD1
abundance: NA
CDR3aa: CASSLDGTGPNYGYTF
CDR3nt: TGTGCCAGCAGCTTAGATGGGACAGGGCCAAACTATGGCTACACCTTC

v_gene: TRBV19
j_gene: TRBJ1-2
d_gene: NA
abundance: NA
CDR3aa: CASSPRDGSNYGYTF
CDR3nt: TGTGCCAGTAGTCCCCGGGACGGCTCTAACTATGGCTACACCTTC

v_gene: TRBV7-2
j_gene: TRBJ2-7
d_gene: NA
abundance: NA
CDR3aa: CASSTTSRPFYEQYF
CDR3nt: TGTGCCAGCAGCACTACTTCGCGTCCCTTTTACGAGCAGTACTTC

v_gene: TRBV2
j_gene: TRBJ2-1
d_gene: NA
abundance: NA
CDR3aa: CASSDPDIVPFF
CDR3nt: TGTGCCAGCAGTGACCCAGACATTGTGCCGTTCTTC

v_gene: TRBV28
j_gene: TRBJ1-2
d_gene: NA
abundance: once
CDR3aa: CASWGEGSFPFGYTF
CDR3nt: TGTGCCAGCTGGGGGGAGGGCAGCTTTCCATTTGGCTACACCTTC

v_gene: TRBV28
j_gene: TRBJ1-6
d_gene: NA
abundance: NA
CDR3aa: CASSPTGRASGSPLHF
CDR3nt: TGTGCCAGCAGCCCGACAGGTAGGGCGAGTGGTTCACCCCTCCACTTT

v_gene: TRBV5-5
j_gene: TRBJ2-5
d_gene: TRBD1
abundance: once
CDR3aa: CASSFRTGSQETQYF
CDR3nt: TGTGCCAGCAGCTTCCGGACAGGGTCCCAAGAGACCCAGTACTTC

v_gene: TRBV29-1
j_gene: TRBJ2-3
d_gene: NA
abundance: NA
CDR3aa: CSVAPSVSTDTQYF
CDR3nt: TGCAGCGTTGCGCCTAGCGTTAGCACAGATACGCAGTATTTT

v_gene: TRBV28
j_gene: TRBJ1-3
d_gene: NA
abundance: NA
CDR3aa: CASSLAQGGNTIYF
CDR3nt: TGTGCCAGCAGTTTAGCCCAGGGTGGAAACACCATATATTTT

v_gene: TRBV24-1
j_gene: TRBJ2-1
d_gene: NA
abundance: NA
CDR3aa: CATSEAGRTEQFF
CDR3nt: TGTGCCACCAGTGAGGCAGGGAGGACTGAGCAGTTCTTC

v_gene: TRBV3-1/TRBV3-2
j_gene: TRBJ2-1
d_gene: TRBD2
abundance: NA
CDR3aa: CASSQSGTKGNEQFF
CDR3nt: TGTGCCAGCAGCCAGTCAGGGACTAAGGGCAATGAGCAGTTCTTC

v_gene: TRBV11-2
j_gene: TRBJ2-7
d_gene: TRBD1
abundance: NA
CDR3aa: CASNRQGPNEQYF
CDR3nt: TGTGCCAGCAACCGACAGGGGCCCAACGAGCAGTACTTC

v_gene: TRBV11-3
j_gene: TRBJ1-4
d_gene: NA
abundance: NA
CDR3aa: CASSLDWDGELFF
CDR3nt: TGTGCCAGCAGCTTAGATTGGGACGGGGAACTGTTTTTT

v_gene: TRBV18
j_gene: TRBJ1-5
d_gene: TRBD1
abundance: once
CDR3aa: CASSRDRNQPQHF
CDR3nt: TGTGCCAGCTCACGGGACAGAAATCAGCCCCAGCATTTT

v_gene: TRBV24-1
j_gene: TRBJ2-7
d_gene: TRBD1
abundance: once
CDR3aa: CATSSRLDRGLYEQYF
CDR3nt: TGTGCCACCAGTTCCAGGCTGGACAGGGGGCTATACGAGCAGTACTTC

v_gene: TRBV19
j_gene: TRBJ1-3
d_gene: TRBD1
abundance: NA
CDR3aa: CASRRDSRSGNTIYF
CDR3nt: TGTGCCAGTCGACGGGACAGCCGCTCTGGAAACACCATATATTTT

v_gene: TRBV4-2
j_gene: TRBJ2-5
d_gene: NA
abundance: NA
CDR3aa: CASSQDRLARETQYF
CDR3nt: TGTGCCAGCAGCCAAGATCGCTTAGCTCGGGAGACCCAGTACTTC

v_gene: TRBV5-1
j_gene: TRBJ1-2
d_gene: TRBD1
abundance: NA
CDR3aa: CASSLQGAAGYTF
CDR3nt: TGCGCCAGCAGCCTACAGGGGGCGGCCGGCTACACCTTC

v_gene: TRBV12-3/TRBV12-4
j_gene: TRBJ1-5
d_gene: NA
abundance: NA
CDR3aa: CASSLYSNQPQHF
CDR3nt: TGTGCCAGCAGCCTGTATAGCAATCAGCCCCAGCATTTT

v_gene: TRBV19
j_gene: TRBJ2-7
d_gene: TRBD1
abundance: NA
CDR3aa: CASSISGQFQSYEQYF
CDR3nt: TGTGCCAGTAGTATTTCGGGACAGTTCCAATCCTACGAGCAGTACTTC

v_gene: TRBV27
j_gene: TRBJ1-6
d_gene: NA
abundance: NA
CDR3aa: CARKKSRRQNSPLHF
CDR3nt: TGTGCCAGGAAAAAATCAAGGAGGCAAAATTCACCCCTCCACTTT

v_gene: TRBV6-2/TRBV6-3
j_gene: TRBJ2-7
d_gene: TRBD1
abundance: NA
CDR3aa: CASSSIPGTGLPQYF
CDR3nt: TGTGCCAGCAGTTCCATCCCCGGGACAGGGTTACCGCAGTACTTC